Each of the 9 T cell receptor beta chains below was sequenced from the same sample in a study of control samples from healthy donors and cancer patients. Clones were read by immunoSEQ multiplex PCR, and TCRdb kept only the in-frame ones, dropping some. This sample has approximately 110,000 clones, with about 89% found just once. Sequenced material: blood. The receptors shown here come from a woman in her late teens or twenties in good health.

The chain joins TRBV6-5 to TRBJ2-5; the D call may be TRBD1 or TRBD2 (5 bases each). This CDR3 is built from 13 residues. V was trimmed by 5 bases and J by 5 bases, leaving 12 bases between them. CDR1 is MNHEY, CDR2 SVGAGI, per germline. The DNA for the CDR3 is TGTGCCAGCAGTCCAGTGAGGGGCGAGACCCAGTACTTC. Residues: CASSPVRGETQYF.

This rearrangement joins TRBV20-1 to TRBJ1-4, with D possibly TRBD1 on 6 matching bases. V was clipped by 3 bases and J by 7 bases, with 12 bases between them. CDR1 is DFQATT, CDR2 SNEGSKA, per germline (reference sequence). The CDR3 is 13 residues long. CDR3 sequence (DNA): TGCAGTGCTAGTCAGGGGCGAGGTGAAAAACTGTTTTTT. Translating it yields CSASQGRGEKLFF.

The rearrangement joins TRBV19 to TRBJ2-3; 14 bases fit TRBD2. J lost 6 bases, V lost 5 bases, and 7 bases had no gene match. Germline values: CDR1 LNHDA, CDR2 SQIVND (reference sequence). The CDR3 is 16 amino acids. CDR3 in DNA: TGTGCCAGTAGTCCTCAGACTAGCGGGGGGGCGGATACGCAGTATTTT. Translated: CASSPQTSGGADTQYF.

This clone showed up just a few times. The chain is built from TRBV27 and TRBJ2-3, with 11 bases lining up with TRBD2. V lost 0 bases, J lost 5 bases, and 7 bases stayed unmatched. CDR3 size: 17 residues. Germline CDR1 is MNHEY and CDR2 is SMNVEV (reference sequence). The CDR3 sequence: CASSLSDLAGGRDTQYF. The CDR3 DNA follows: TGTGCCAGCAGTTTATCAGACCTAGCGGGGGGAAGAGATACGCAGTATTTT.

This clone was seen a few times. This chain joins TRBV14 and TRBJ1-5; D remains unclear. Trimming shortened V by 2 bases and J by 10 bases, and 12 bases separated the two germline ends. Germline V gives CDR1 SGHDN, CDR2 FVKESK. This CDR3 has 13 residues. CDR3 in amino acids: CASSQFASGPQHF. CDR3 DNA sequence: TGTGCCAGCAGCCAATTCGCTTCCGGTCCCCAGCATTTT.

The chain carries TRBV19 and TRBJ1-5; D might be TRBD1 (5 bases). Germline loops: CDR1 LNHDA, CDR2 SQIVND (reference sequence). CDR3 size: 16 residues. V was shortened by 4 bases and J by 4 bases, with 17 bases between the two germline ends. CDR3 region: CASSNDDSLANQPQHF. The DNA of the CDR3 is TGTGCCAGTAGTAATGATGACAGCTTAGCAAATCAGCCCCAGCATTTT. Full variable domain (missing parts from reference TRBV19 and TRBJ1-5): DGGITQSPKYLFRKEGQNVTLSCEQNLNHDAMYWYRQDPGQGLRLIYYSQIVNDFQKGDIAEGYSVSREKKESFPLTVTSAQKNPTAFYLCASSNDDSLANQPQHFGDGTRLSIL.

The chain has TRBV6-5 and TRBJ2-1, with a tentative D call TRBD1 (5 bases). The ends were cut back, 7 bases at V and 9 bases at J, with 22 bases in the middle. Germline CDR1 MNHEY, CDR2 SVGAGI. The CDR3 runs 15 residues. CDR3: CASTNPWRQPSEQFF. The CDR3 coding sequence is TGTGCCAGCACCAACCCTTGGCGACAGCCCAGTGAGCAGTTCTTC.

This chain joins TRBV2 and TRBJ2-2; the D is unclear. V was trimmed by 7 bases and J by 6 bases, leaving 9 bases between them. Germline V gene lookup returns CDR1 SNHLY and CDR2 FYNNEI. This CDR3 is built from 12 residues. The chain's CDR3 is CASTWPAGELFF. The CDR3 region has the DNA TGTGCCAGCACATGGCCCGCCGGGGAGCTGTTTTTT.

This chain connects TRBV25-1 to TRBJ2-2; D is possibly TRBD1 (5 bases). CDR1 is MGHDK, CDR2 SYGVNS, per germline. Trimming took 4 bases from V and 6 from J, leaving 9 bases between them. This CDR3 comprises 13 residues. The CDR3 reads CASSAHRSGELFF. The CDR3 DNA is TGTGCCAGCAGTGCCCACAGGTCCGGGGAGCTGTTTTTT.